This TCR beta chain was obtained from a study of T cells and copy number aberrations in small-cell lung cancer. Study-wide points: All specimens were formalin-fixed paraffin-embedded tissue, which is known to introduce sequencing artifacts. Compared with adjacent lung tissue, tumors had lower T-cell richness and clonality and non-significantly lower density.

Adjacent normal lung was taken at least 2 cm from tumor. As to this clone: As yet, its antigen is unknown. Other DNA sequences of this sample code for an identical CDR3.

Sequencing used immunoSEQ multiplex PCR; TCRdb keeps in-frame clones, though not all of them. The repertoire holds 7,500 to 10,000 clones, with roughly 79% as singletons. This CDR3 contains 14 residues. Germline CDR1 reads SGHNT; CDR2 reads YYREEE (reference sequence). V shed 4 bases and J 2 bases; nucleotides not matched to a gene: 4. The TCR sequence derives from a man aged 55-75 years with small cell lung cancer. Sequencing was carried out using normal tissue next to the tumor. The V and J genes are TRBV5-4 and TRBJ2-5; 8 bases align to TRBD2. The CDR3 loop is CASSREGGQETQYF. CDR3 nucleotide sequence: TGTGCCAGCAGCCGGGAGGGAGGACAAGAGACCCAGTACTTC.